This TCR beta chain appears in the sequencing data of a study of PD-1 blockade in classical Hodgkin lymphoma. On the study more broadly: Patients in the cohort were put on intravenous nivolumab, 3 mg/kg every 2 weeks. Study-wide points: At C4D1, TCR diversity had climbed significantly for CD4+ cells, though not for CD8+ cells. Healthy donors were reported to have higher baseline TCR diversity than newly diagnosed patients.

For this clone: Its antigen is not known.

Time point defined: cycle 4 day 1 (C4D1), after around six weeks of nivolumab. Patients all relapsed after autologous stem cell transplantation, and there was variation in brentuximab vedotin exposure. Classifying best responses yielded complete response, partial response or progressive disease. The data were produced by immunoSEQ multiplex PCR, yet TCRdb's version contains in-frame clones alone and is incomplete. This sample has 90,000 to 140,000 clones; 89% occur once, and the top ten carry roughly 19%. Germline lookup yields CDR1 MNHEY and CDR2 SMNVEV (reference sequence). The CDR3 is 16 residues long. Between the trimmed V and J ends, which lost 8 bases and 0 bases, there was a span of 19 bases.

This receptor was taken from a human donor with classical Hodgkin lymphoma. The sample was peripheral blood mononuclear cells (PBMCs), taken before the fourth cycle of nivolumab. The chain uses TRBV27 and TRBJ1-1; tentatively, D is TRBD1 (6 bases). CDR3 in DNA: TGTGCCAGCCTAAAGGGGGGGCCGCGAATGAACACTGAAGCTTTCTTT. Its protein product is CASLKGGPRMNTEAFF.